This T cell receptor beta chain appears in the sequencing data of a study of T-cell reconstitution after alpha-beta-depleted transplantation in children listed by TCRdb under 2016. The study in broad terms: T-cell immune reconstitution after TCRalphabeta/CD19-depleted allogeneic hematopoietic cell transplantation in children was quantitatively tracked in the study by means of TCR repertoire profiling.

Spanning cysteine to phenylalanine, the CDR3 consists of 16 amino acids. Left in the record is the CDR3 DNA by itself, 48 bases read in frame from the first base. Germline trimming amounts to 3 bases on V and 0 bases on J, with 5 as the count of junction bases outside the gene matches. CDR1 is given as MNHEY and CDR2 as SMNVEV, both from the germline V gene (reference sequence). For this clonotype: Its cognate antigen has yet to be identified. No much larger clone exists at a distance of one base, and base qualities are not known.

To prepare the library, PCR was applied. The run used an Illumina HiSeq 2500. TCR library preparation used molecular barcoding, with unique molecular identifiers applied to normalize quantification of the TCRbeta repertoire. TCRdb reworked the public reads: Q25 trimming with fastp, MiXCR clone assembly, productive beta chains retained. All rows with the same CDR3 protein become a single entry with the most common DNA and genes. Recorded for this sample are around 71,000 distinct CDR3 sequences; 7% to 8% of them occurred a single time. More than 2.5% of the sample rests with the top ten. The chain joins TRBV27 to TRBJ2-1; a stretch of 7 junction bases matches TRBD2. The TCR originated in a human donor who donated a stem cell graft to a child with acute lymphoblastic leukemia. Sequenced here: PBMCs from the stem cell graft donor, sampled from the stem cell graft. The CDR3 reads CASSFTGGSSYNEQFF. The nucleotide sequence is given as TGTGCCAGCAGTTTTACCGGGGGGAGCTCCTACAATGAGCAGTTCTTC.